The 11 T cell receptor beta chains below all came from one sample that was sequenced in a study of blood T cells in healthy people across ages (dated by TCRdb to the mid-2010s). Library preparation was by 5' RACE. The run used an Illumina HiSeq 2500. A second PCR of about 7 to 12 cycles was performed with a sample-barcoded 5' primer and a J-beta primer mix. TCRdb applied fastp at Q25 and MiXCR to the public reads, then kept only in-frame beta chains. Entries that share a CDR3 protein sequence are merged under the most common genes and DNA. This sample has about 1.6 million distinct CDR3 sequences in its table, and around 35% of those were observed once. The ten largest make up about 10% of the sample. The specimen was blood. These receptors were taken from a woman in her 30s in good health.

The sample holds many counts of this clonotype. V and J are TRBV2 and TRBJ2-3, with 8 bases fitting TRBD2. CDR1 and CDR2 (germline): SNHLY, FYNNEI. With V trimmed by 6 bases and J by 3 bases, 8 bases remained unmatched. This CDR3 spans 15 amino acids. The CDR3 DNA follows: TGTGCCAGCAGCGACGGGACTAGTGGGACAGATACGCAGTATTTT. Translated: CASSDGTSGTDTQYF.

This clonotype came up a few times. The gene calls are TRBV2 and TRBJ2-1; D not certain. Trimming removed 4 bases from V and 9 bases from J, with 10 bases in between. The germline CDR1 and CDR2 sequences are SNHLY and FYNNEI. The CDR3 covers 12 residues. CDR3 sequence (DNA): TGTGCCAGCAGTGTTGAGGAGTTTGAGCAGTTCTTC. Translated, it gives CASSVEEFEQFF.

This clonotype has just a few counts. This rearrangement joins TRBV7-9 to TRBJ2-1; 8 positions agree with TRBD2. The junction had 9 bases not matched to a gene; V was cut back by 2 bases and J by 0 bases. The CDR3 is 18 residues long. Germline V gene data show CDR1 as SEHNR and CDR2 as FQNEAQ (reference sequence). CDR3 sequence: CASSLITSGDSSYNEQFF. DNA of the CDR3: TGTGCCAGCAGCTTAATAACTAGCGGCGACAGCTCCTACAATGAGCAGTTCTTC.

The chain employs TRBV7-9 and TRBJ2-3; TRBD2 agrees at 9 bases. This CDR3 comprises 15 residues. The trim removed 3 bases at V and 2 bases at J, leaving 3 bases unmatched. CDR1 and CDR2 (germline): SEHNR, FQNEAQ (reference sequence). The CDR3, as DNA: TGTGCCAGCAGCTTTGCGGGAGGGGACACAGATACGCAGTATTTT. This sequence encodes CASSFAGGDTDTQYF.

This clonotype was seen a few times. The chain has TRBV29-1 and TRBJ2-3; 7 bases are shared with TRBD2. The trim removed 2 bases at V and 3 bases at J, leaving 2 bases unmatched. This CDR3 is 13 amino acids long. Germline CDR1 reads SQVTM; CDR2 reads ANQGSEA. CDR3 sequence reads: CSVESGGTDTQYF. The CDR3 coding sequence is TGCAGCGTTGAATCGGGGGGAACAGATACGCAGTATTTT.

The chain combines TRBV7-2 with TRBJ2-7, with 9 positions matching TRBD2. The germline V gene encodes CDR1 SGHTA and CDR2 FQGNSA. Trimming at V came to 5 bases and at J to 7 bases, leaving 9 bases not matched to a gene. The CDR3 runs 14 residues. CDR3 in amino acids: CASSKRRTSVEQYF. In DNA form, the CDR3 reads TGTGCCAGCAGCAAACGACGGACTAGCGTTGAGCAGTACTTC.

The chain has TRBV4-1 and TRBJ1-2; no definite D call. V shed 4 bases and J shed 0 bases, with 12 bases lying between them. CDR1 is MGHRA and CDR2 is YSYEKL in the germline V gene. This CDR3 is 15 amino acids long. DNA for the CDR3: TGCGCCAGCAGCCTAGACTCCAACCCTAACTATGGCTACACCTTC. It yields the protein CASSLDSNPNYGYTF.

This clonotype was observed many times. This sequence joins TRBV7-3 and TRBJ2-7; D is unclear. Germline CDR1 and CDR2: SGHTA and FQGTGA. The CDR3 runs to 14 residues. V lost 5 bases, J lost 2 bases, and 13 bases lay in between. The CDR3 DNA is TGTGCCAGCAGCCCCTCCGACGGAACCTACGAGCAGTACTTC. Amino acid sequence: CASSPSDGTYEQYF.

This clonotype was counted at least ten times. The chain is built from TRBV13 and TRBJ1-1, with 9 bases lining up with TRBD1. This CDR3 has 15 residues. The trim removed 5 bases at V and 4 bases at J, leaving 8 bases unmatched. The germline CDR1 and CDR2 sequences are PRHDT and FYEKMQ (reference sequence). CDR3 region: CASSETGTGRTEAFF. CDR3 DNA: TGTGCCAGCAGCGAAACCGGGACAGGGCGCACTGAAGCTTTCTTT.

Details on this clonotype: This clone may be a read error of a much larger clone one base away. In DNA, the CDR3 is TGTGCCAGCAGCTTCGACAAGCGGCTCGGAGATACGCAGTATTTT. Protein sequence: CASSFDKRLGDTQYF. The chain combines TRBV7-9 with TRBJ2-3; D is possibly TRBD2 (5 bases). Germline V CDR1 and CDR2: SEHNR, FQNEAQ (reference sequence). V lost 3 bases to trimming and J lost 5 bases, with 15 bases between them. The CDR3 extends over 15 amino acids.

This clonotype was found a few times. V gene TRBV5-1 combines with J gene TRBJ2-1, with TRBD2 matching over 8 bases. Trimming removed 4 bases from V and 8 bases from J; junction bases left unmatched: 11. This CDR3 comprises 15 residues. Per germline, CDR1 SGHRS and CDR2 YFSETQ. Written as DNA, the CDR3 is TGCGCCAGCAGCGTACTAGCGGACCCTACGGATGAGCAGTTCTTC. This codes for CASSVLADPTDEQFF.